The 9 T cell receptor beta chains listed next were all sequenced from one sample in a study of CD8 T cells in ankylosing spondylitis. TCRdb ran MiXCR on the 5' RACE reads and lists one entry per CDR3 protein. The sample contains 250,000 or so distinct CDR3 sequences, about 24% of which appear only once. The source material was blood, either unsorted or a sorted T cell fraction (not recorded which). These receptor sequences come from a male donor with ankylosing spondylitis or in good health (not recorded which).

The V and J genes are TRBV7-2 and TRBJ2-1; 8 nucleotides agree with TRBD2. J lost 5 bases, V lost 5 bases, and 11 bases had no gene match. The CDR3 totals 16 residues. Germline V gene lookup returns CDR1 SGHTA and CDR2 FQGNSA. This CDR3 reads CASSLDPSGSDNEQFF. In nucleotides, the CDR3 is TGTGCCAGCAGCCTAGACCCTAGCGGGTCGGACAATGAGCAGTTCTTC.

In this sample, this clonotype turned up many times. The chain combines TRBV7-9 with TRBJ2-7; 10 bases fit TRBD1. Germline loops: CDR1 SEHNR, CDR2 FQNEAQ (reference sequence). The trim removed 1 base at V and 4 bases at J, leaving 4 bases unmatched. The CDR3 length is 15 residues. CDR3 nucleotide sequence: TGTGCCAGCAGCTTAGGAGGGACAGGGGATTACGAGCAGTACTTC. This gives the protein CASSLGGTGDYEQYF.

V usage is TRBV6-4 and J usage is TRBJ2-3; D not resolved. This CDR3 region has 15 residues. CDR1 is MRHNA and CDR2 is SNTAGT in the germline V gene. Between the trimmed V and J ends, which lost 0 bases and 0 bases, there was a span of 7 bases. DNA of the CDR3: TGTGCCAGCAGTGACTCAGGGCGTAGCACAGATACGCAGTATTTT. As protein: CASSDSGRSTDTQYF.

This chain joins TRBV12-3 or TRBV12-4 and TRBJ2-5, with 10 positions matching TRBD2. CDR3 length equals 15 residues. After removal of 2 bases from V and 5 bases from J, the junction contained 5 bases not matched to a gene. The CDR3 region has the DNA TGTGCCAGCAGTTTATCTAGCGGGGGCGGGGAGACCCAGTACTTC. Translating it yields CASSLSSGGGETQYF.

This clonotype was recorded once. The CDR3 DNA is TGCAGTGCTAGCAGGACAGTCTACAAAAACATTCAGTACTTC. It specifies CSASRTVYKNIQYF. The V and J genes are TRBV20-1 and TRBJ2-4; TRBD1 is a possible D gene (6 bases). CDR1 and CDR2 (germline): DFQATT, SNEGSKA (reference sequence). The CDR3 extends over 14 amino acids. With 3 bases removed from V and 3 bases from J, the gap between germline ends came to 12 bases.

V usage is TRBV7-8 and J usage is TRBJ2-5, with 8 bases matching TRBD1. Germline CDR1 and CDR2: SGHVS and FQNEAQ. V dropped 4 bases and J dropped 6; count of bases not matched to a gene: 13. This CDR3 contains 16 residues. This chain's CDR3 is CASSSGRQGFWQTQYF. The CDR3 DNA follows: TGTGCCAGCAGCTCTGGTCGACAGGGGTTTTGGCAGACCCAGTACTTC.

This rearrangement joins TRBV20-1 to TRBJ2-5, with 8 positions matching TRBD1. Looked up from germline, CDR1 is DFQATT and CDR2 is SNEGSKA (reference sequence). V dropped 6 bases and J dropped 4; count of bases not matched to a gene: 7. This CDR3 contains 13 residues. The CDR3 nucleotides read TGCAGTGCCCAAACGACAGGGGTAGAGACCCAGTACTTC. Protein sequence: CSAQTTGVETQYF.

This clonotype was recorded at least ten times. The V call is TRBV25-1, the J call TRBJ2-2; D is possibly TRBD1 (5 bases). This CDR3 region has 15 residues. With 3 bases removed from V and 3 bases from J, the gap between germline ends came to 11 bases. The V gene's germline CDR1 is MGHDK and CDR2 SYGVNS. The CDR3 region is CASSDSREYTGELFF. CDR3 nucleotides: TGTGCCAGCAGTGACTCCAGGGAATACACCGGGGAGCTGTTTTTT.

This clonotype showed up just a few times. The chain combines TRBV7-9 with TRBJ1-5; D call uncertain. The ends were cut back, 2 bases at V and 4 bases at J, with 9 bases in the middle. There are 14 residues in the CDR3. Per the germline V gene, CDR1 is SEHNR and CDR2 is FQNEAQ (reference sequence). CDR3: CASSLSGVNQPQHF. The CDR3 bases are TGTGCCAGCAGCTTATCCGGGGTGAATCAGCCCCAGCATTTT.